This TCR beta chain comes out of a study of control samples from healthy donors and cancer patients. Sequenced by immunoSEQ multiplex PCR; TCRdb stores in-frame clones only, minus some. This table holds 50,000 to 75,000 clones, 90% found once. The ends were cut back, 1 base at V and 1 base at J, with 10 bases in the middle. CDR3 size: 15 residues. Germline V gene data show CDR1 as MNHEY and CDR2 as SMNVEV (reference sequence). The TCR comes from a man between 60 and 75 years old with colorectal cancer. The chain is built from TRBV27 and TRBJ2-5; D unclear. Sequencing was carried out using PBMCs. In nucleotides, the CDR3 is TGTGCCAGCAGTTTATTCTTTGCAACCCAAGAGACCCAGTACTTC. It encodes CASSLFFATQETQYF.